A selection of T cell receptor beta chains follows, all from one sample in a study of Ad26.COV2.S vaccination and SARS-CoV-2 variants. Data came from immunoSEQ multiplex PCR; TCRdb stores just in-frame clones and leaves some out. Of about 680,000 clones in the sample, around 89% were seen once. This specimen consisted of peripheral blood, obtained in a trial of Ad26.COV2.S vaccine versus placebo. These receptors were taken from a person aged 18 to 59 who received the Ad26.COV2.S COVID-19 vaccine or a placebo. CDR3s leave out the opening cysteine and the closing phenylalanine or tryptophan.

ASSRGGMNEKLF,12,TRBJ1-4,TRBV28
ASSYRDPPP,9,TRBJ2-7,TRBV6-6
ASSVPTVGEQF,11,TRBJ2-1,TRBV9
ASRRQGVNYGYT,12,TRBJ1-2,TRBV6-5
ASSYSRRQETQY,12,TRBJ2-5,TRBV6-5
ASSLAIAGAGTEAF,14,TRBJ1-1,TRBV5-1
ASTRGGRLSYEQY,13,TRBJ2-7,TRBV5-6
ASSERQGAINYGYT,14,TRBJ1-2,TRBV11-2
ASSPPGVYGYT,11,TRBJ1-2,TRBV18
ASSLTVASLNTGELF,15,TRBJ2-2,TRBV9
ATTPPNTGELF,11,TRBJ2-2,TRBV15
ASSPGQGRNEQY,12,TRBJ2-7,TRBV19
ASSQDLDEQF,10,TRBJ2-1,TRBV4-2
ASSSRAGGHDEQF,13,TRBJ2-1,TRBV7-2
ASRADGAYGYT,11,TRBJ1-2,TRBV2
ASSIDLSNQPQH,12,TRBJ1-5,TRBV19
ASSLANYGYT,10,TRBJ1-2,TRBV12-3/TRBV12-4
AWSPVPNEQF,10,TRBJ2-1,TRBV30
ASSQETGVPYEQY,13,TRBJ2-7,TRBV4-3
ASTPVGVSYNEQF,13,TRBJ2-1,TRBV5-5
ASSEAPSGYTYEQY,14,TRBJ2-7,TRBV6-1
ASSLGSGGGNTIY,13,TRBJ1-3,TRBV5-1
ASSRSETSEAF,11,TRBJ1-1,TRBV6-5
ASQTGFGEKLF,11,TRBJ1-4,TRBV19
ASSRGQGAWYEQY,13,TRBJ2-7,TRBV3-1/TRBV3-2
AISETTGSGANVLT,14,TRBJ2-6,TRBV10-3